This T cell receptor beta chain was captured by sequencing in a study of technical replicates of blood from four donors. The CDR3 loop spans 15 amino acids. CDR1 and CDR2 from the germline V gene are MNHEY and SVGAGI. The V and J ends lost 5 bases and 2 bases respectively, with 14 bases between them. The data were produced by immunoSEQ multiplex PCR, yet TCRdb's version contains in-frame clones alone and is incomplete. The sample has more than 65,000 clones; roughly 94% are singletons. The specimen sequenced was T cells isolated from PBMCs. This TCR derives from a human donor in good health. V and J are TRBV6-5 and TRBJ2-3; D may be TRBD2 (6 bases). The CDR3 DNA reads TGTGCCAGCAGTCAACGGGCGGGACTCACAGATACGCAGTATTTT. Translated: CASSQRAGLTDTQYF.